This is a list of T cell receptor beta chains from one sample in a study of CD4 T cells in relation to SARS-CoV-2 and coronaviruses. Measured with immunoSEQ multiplex PCR; TCRdb has only the in-frame clones, and not every one. The repertoire consists of 15,000 to 20,000 clones, with approximately 78% occurring once and the leading ten covering less than 20%. What these receptors recognize is not known. The sequencing sample was made of CD4+ T cells from PBMCs, cultured in vitro. Receptors originate from a human donor in good health. Both conserved end residues are part of each CDR3. A D gene is named only where the DNA matches it firmly. The size of a clone is reported for some rows only, either as once, few or many, or as a class for expanded clones.

j_call: TRBJ1-1
clone_size: -
v_call: TRBV3-1/TRBV3-2
d_call: -
cdr3_length: 19
cdr3_nt: TGTGCCAGCAGCCGACCGAGGAGTAGAAGGACGTTAGTGAACACTGAAGCTTTCTTT
cdr3_aa: CASSRPRSRRTLVNTEAFF

j_call: TRBJ2-5
clone_size: -
v_call: TRBV7-9
d_call: TRBD1
cdr3_length: 14
cdr3_nt: TGTGCCAGCAGCATGGGACAGGGCCCAGAGACCCAGTACTTC
cdr3_aa: CASSMGQGPETQYF

j_call: TRBJ2-1
clone_size: few
v_call: TRBV19
d_call: TRBD2
cdr3_length: 16
cdr3_nt: TGTGCCAGTAGTTTATCTAGCGGGATTAGTTACAATGAGCAGTTCTTC
cdr3_aa: CASSLSSGISYNEQFF

j_call: TRBJ1-1
clone_size: -
v_call: TRBV7-8
d_call: TRBD1
cdr3_length: 16
cdr3_nt: TGTGCCAGCAGCCCTGGGACAGCCTACCCTTGGACTGAAGCTTTCTTT
cdr3_aa: CASSPGTAYPWTEAFF

j_call: TRBJ2-1
clone_size: -
v_call: TRBV12-5
d_call: -
cdr3_length: 16
cdr3_nt: TGTGCTAGTGGTTTGGGAGTGGGCGGTATATACAATGAGCAGTTCTTC
cdr3_aa: CASGLGVGGIYNEQFF

j_call: TRBJ1-1
clone_size: few
v_call: TRBV12-3/TRBV12-4
d_call: -
cdr3_length: 12
cdr3_nt: TGTGCCAGCAGTTTCCGCGGCGATGAAGCTTTCTTT
cdr3_aa: CASSFRGDEAFF

j_call: TRBJ2-1
clone_size: -
v_call: TRBV18
d_call: TRBD2
cdr3_length: 18
cdr3_nt: TGTGCCAGCACCAGGACTAGCGGGGGAGGCCTGTCCTACAATGAGCAGTTCTTC
cdr3_aa: CASTRTSGGGLSYNEQFF

j_call: TRBJ2-1
clone_size: -
v_call: TRBV7-8
d_call: -
cdr3_length: 17
cdr3_nt: TGTGCCAGCAGCCCTAGTGGGGGCGGGGGTGATTTAAATGAGCAGTTCTTC
cdr3_aa: CASSPSGGGGDLNEQFF

j_call: TRBJ1-2
clone_size: -
v_call: TRBV11-1
d_call: -
cdr3_length: 13
cdr3_nt: TGTGCCAGCAGCCCGGACAGTAACTATGGCTACACCTTC
cdr3_aa: CASSPDSNYGYTF

j_call: TRBJ2-1
clone_size: -
v_call: TRBV28
d_call: TRBD1
cdr3_length: 15
cdr3_nt: TGTGCCACTGAAGTAGGACAGGGGGCGAGCAATGAGCAGTTCTTC
cdr3_aa: CATEVGQGASNEQFF

j_call: TRBJ1-1
clone_size: -
v_call: TRBV7-2
d_call: -
cdr3_length: 13
cdr3_nt: TGTGCCAGCAGATTCACCGACAGGACTGAAGCTTTCTTT
cdr3_aa: CASRFTDRTEAFF

j_call: TRBJ2-3
clone_size: once
v_call: TRBV18
d_call: TRBD1
cdr3_length: 15
cdr3_nt: TGTGCCAGCTCACAGGGACAGGGTGAGGCAGATACGCAGTATTTT
cdr3_aa: CASSQGQGEADTQYF

j_call: TRBJ1-1
clone_size: -
v_call: TRBV7-9
d_call: -
cdr3_length: 12
cdr3_nt: TGTGCCAGCACCGTCGGAGACACTGAAGCTTTCTTT
cdr3_aa: CASTVGDTEAFF

j_call: TRBJ2-1
clone_size: -
v_call: TRBV5-1
d_call: -
cdr3_length: 12
cdr3_nt: TGCGCCAGCAGTAGGGCCTTTAATGAGCAGTTCTTC
cdr3_aa: CASSRAFNEQFF

j_call: TRBJ1-2
clone_size: few
v_call: TRBV28
d_call: TRBD1
cdr3_length: 13
cdr3_nt: TGTGCCAGCAGGTCAGACAGGGGCGGTGGCTACACCTTC
cdr3_aa: CASRSDRGGGYTF

j_call: TRBJ2-7
clone_size: -
v_call: TRBV6-5
d_call: TRBD1
cdr3_length: 15
cdr3_nt: TGTGCCAGCAGTTATTCCGGGACAGAAGCCTACGAGCAGTACTTC
cdr3_aa: CASSYSGTEAYEQYF

j_call: TRBJ2-7
clone_size: -
v_call: TRBV20-1
d_call: -
cdr3_length: 11
cdr3_nt: TGCAGTGCTAGTTGGGCCTACGAGCAGTACTTC
cdr3_aa: CSASWAYEQYF

j_call: TRBJ2-1
clone_size: few
v_call: TRBV19
d_call: -
cdr3_length: 15
cdr3_nt: TGTGCCAGTAGTTCTTTTAGCCAGGTTTACAATGAGCAGTTCTTC
cdr3_aa: CASSSFSQVYNEQFF

j_call: TRBJ1-4
clone_size: -
v_call: TRBV19
d_call: TRBD1
cdr3_length: 15
cdr3_nt: TGTGCCAGTAGTACGGGACAGGGGAGTATTGAAAAACTGTTTTTT
cdr3_aa: CASSTGQGSIEKLFF

j_call: TRBJ2-5
clone_size: -
v_call: TRBV5-1
d_call: -
cdr3_length: 12
cdr3_nt: TGCGCCAGCAGCTTGACAGGGGAGACCCAGTACTTC
cdr3_aa: CASSLTGETQYF

j_call: TRBJ2-7
clone_size: -
v_call: TRBV27
d_call: -
cdr3_length: 12
cdr3_nt: TGTGCCAGCAGTTTATCGGGCTCCCCGCAGTACTTC
cdr3_aa: CASSLSGSPQYF

j_call: TRBJ2-1
clone_size: -
v_call: TRBV24-1
d_call: TRBD1
cdr3_length: 14
cdr3_nt: TGTGCCACCAGTGACCGGACAGGGAGCAATGAGCAGTTCTTC
cdr3_aa: CATSDRTGSNEQFF

j_call: TRBJ2-7
clone_size: -
v_call: TRBV10-1
d_call: TRBD1
cdr3_length: 15
cdr3_nt: TGCGCCAGCAGGCCCGGACAGGGCCGGCTAGACGAGCAGTACTTC
cdr3_aa: CASRPGQGRLDEQYF

j_call: TRBJ2-3
clone_size: -
v_call: TRBV6-5
d_call: TRBD1
cdr3_length: 15
cdr3_nt: TGTGCCAGCAGTTACGGGTCCCTCAGGGGGGATACGCAGTATTTT
cdr3_aa: CASSYGSLRGDTQYF

j_call: TRBJ2-1
clone_size: -
v_call: TRBV6-4
d_call: TRBD2
cdr3_length: 15
cdr3_nt: TGTGCCAGCAGTGAAATGACTAGCGGGATTGGTGAGCAGTTCTTC
cdr3_aa: CASSEMTSGIGEQFF

j_call: TRBJ2-1
clone_size: few
v_call: TRBV19
d_call: TRBD2
cdr3_length: 14
cdr3_nt: TGTGCCAGTAGTAGCTCAGGCGGGAGGGGGGAGCAGTTCTTC
cdr3_aa: CASSSSGGRGEQFF

j_call: TRBJ2-5
clone_size: -
v_call: TRBV14
d_call: -
cdr3_length: 13
cdr3_nt: TGTGCCAGCAGTCCATACGTCCAAGAGACCCAGTACTTC
cdr3_aa: CASSPYVQETQYF

j_call: TRBJ2-7
clone_size: -
v_call: TRBV7-9
d_call: -
cdr3_length: 11
cdr3_nt: TGTGCCAGCAGCTCTCAGGGGAGGTTGGACTTC
cdr3_aa: CASSSQGRLDF

j_call: TRBJ1-1
clone_size: -
v_call: TRBV30
d_call: -
cdr3_length: 14
cdr3_nt: TGTGCCTGGAGTAGCCCAGGGAGGAACACTGAAGCTTTCTTT
cdr3_aa: CAWSSPGRNTEAFF

j_call: TRBJ2-1
clone_size: -
v_call: TRBV9
d_call: -
cdr3_length: 11
cdr3_nt: TGTGCCAGCAGCCTAGAAAATGAGCAGTTCTTC
cdr3_aa: CASSLENEQFF

j_call: TRBJ2-7
clone_size: -
v_call: TRBV4-1
d_call: -
cdr3_length: 15
cdr3_nt: TGCGCCAGCAGCCAACGGGATAGGGATGGTTACGAGCAGTACTTC
cdr3_aa: CASSQRDRDGYEQYF

j_call: TRBJ1-2
clone_size: -
v_call: TRBV4-1
d_call: TRBD1
cdr3_length: 14
cdr3_nt: TGCGCCAGCAGCCCACCGGGACAGATCTATGGCTACACCTTC
cdr3_aa: CASSPPGQIYGYTF

j_call: TRBJ2-1
clone_size: -
v_call: TRBV7-3
d_call: TRBD2
cdr3_length: 18
cdr3_nt: TGTGCCAGCAGCTTAAGGGGCGTAGGGACTAGCGACTACAATGAGCAGTTCTTC
cdr3_aa: CASSLRGVGTSDYNEQFF

j_call: TRBJ1-1
clone_size: -
v_call: TRBV5-4
d_call: TRBD1
cdr3_length: 15
cdr3_nt: TGTGCCAGCAGCATCCCGGACAGGGGCTTAACTGAAGCTTTCTTT
cdr3_aa: CASSIPDRGLTEAFF

j_call: TRBJ1-1
clone_size: -
v_call: TRBV7-3
d_call: -
cdr3_length: 14
cdr3_nt: TGTGCCAGCAGCTTAGGCGCGGGGAACACTGAAGCTTTCTTT
cdr3_aa: CASSLGAGNTEAFF

j_call: TRBJ2-5
clone_size: -
v_call: TRBV10-3
d_call: -
cdr3_length: 15
cdr3_nt: TGTGCCATCAGTGAGCTAGCGAGGGGGGGAGAGACCCAGTACTTC
cdr3_aa: CAISELARGGETQYF

j_call: TRBJ1-4
clone_size: -
v_call: TRBV6-6
d_call: -
cdr3_length: 16
cdr3_nt: TGTGCCAGCAGTGTCTTCGCGGGAGCAACTAATGAAAAACTGTTTTTT
cdr3_aa: CASSVFAGATNEKLFF

j_call: TRBJ2-5
clone_size: -
v_call: TRBV7-2
d_call: -
cdr3_length: 16
cdr3_nt: TGTGCCAGCAGCCTCTCTGGGACCGAACGGGGAGAGACCCAGTACTTC
cdr3_aa: CASSLSGTERGETQYF

j_call: TRBJ2-5
clone_size: -
v_call: TRBV7-9
d_call: -
cdr3_length: 12
cdr3_nt: TGTGCCAGCAGCCCCAGTGTGGAGACCCAGTACTTC
cdr3_aa: CASSPSVETQYF

j_call: TRBJ2-7
clone_size: -
v_call: TRBV28
d_call: -
cdr3_length: 11
cdr3_nt: TGTGCCAGCAGCCTTCAATACGAGCAGTACTTC
cdr3_aa: CASSLQYEQYF

j_call: TRBJ1-3
clone_size: -
v_call: TRBV2
d_call: -
cdr3_length: 14
cdr3_nt: TGTGCCAGCAGTGACGGGGGCACTGGAAACACCATATATTTT
cdr3_aa: CASSDGGTGNTIYF

j_call: TRBJ1-5
clone_size: -
v_call: TRBV6-2/TRBV6-3
d_call: -
cdr3_length: 13
cdr3_nt: TGTGCCAGCAGTTACGGGGGCAATCAGCCCCAGCATTTT
cdr3_aa: CASSYGGNQPQHF

j_call: TRBJ1-1
clone_size: -
v_call: TRBV30
d_call: TRBD1
cdr3_length: 15
cdr3_nt: TGTGCCTGGAGTCGTCGTACAGGGGGGAACACTGAAGCTTTCTTT
cdr3_aa: CAWSRRTGGNTEAFF

j_call: TRBJ2-2
clone_size: -
v_call: TRBV25-1
d_call: -
cdr3_length: 17
cdr3_nt: TGTGCCAGCAGTGAACGAGGCGGGCGTGGACCCACCGGGGAGCTGTTTTTT
cdr3_aa: CASSERGGRGPTGELFF

j_call: TRBJ2-2
clone_size: -
v_call: TRBV2
d_call: TRBD1
cdr3_length: 21
cdr3_nt: TGTGCCAGCAGTGAAGCGCTTATTTGGACAGGGGAAAAAACGAACACCGGGGAGCTGTTTTTT
cdr3_aa: CASSEALIWTGEKTNTGELFF

j_call: TRBJ1-1
clone_size: -
v_call: TRBV19
d_call: TRBD1
cdr3_length: 15
cdr3_nt: TGTGCCAGTAGTATAGAGGACAGGAGGATGACTGAAGCTTTCTTT
cdr3_aa: CASSIEDRRMTEAFF

j_call: TRBJ2-7
clone_size: -
v_call: TRBV5-1
d_call: TRBD1
cdr3_length: 15
cdr3_nt: TGCGCCAGCAGCTTGGTAATAGGACAGGGCTACGAGCAGTACTTC
cdr3_aa: CASSLVIGQGYEQYF

j_call: TRBJ2-3
clone_size: -
v_call: TRBV10-3
d_call: -
cdr3_length: 14
cdr3_nt: TGTGCCATCAGTGAGTCGAGGTCTTTCGATACGCAGTATTTT
cdr3_aa: CAISESRSFDTQYF

j_call: TRBJ2-3
clone_size: -
v_call: TRBV14
d_call: -
cdr3_length: 16
cdr3_nt: TGTGCCAGCAGCCGGTTTGATCCAGGGGCGGGAGATACGCAGTATTTT
cdr3_aa: CASSRFDPGAGDTQYF

j_call: TRBJ2-2
clone_size: -
v_call: TRBV18
d_call: -
cdr3_length: 13
cdr3_nt: TGTGCCAGCTCAAGGCGTAGCACCGGGGAGCTGTTTTTT
cdr3_aa: CASSRRSTGELFF

j_call: TRBJ1-3
clone_size: -
v_call: TRBV10-3
d_call: TRBD1
cdr3_length: 17
cdr3_nt: TGTGCCATCAGTGGAGACTCCGGGACAGGGGAGGGAAACACCATATATTTT
cdr3_aa: CAISGDSGTGEGNTIYF